Given below is one TCR beta chain in context. No cognate antigen has been identified for it. The input lacks base qualities; no much larger clone sits a single base away. Repertoires were sampled repeatedly over the course of chemoradiotherapy, so clonal expansion could be followed in the tumor microenvironment. This entry comes from a study of chemoradiotherapy in HPV16-positive cancers (dated by TCRdb to about 2022). Describing the broader study: Using functional T-cell assays on cells from two HPV16-positive patients, the researchers defined candidate HPV-specific T-cell clones and common TCR motifs. Next, the candidate HPV-specific TCRs and motifs were followed in TCR repertoires from approximately 87 patients with HPV-related cancers. Whether T-cell immunity against the HPV oncoproteins E6 and E7 changes during chemoradiotherapy and whether survival is affected by this immunity were examined in the study.

In the germline V gene, CDR1 corresponds to SGHDN and CDR2 to FVKESK. The CDR3 starts with the cysteine, ends with the phenylalanine, and has 14 residues. Just the 42-base CDR3 DNA is kept, in frame starting at base 1. V is clipped by 3 bases and J by 3 bases, and the sequence between their germline boundaries is 12 bases long. The research as a whole found: Expansion of candidate HPV-specific clones and E7-related TCR motifs was observed in the tumor microenvironment during treatment, whereas no such expansion was observed for non-HPV-specific T cells. Only a couple of HPV16-positive patients were used to derive the functional definition of HPV-specific T cells, and the survival association was reported for HPV16-positive patients. Among HPV16-positive patients, expansion of HPV-responsive T cells during chemoradiotherapy was associated with better recurrence-free survival.

Libraries came from the immunoSEQ multiplex PCR assay. The source is immuneACCESS, and TCRdb retained only in-frame sequences with V and J called. Part of the clones is not carried over; for the studies checked, unresolved V genes explain less than half of this, and the remainder is unexplained. For this sample the table gives about 32,000 clones, of which 80% were detected only once. 3.5% to 4% of the sample is taken by the ten largest. The chain uses TRBV14 and TRBJ2-7, and possibly TRBD2, on 6 matching bases. The clonotype originates from a human donor with HPV-associated anogenital cancer. The sample here was blood, taken from a patient who underwent chemoradiotherapy. The DNA sequence is given as TGTGCCAGCAGCCATGGGGGGAGAAACTACGAGCAGTACTTC. Its amino acids are CASSHGGRNYEQYF.